This T cell receptor (beta chain) was documented in a study of shared clonotypes between healthy human individuals. Study in general: A couple of women and a few men aged 18 to 49 made up the donors. Per donor, three plates held CD4 naive cells, three held CD4 memory, two held CD8 naive and one held CD8 memory.

With regard to this clone: Its antigen is undetermined.

The CDR3 spans 14 residues. The germline gives CDR1 KGHSH, CDR2 LQKENI. V dropped 6 bases and J dropped 1 base, with 12 bases sitting between them. Study outcomes and limitations: Lower generation probabilities were found for non-shared clonotypes than for those shared by all four donors.

The assay was immunoSEQ multiplex PCR, and TCRdb's table has in-frame clones only and misses some. The sample lists 500,000 to 550,000 clones, 90% to 97% occurring once. V gene TRBV18 combines with J gene TRBJ1-1; D might be TRBD1 (5 bases). The sequence derives from a woman aged 30 to 39 in good health. The sequenced material came from naive CD4+ T cells sorted from blood. The subset was: CD45RA+ positively selected. CDR3 sequence (DNA): TGTGCCAGCTCGCTCGGGACGGGGAACACTGAAGCTTTCTTT. Its protein product is CASSLGTGNTEAFF. Variable domain in full (rest from reference TRBV18 and TRBJ1-1): NAGVMQNPRHLVRRRGQEARLRCSPMKGHSHVYWYRQLPEEGLKFMVYLQKENIIDESGMPKERFSAEFPKEGPSILRIQQVVRGDSAAYFCASSLGTGNTEAFFGQGTRLTVV.